Shown below are 5 T cell receptor beta chains from a single sample sequenced in a study of beta chain features in type 1 diabetes. Expressed TCRB transcripts were sequenced because the entire RNA isolate underwent reverse transcription. TCRdb keeps only in-frame clones here, not all; method: immunoSEQ multiplex PCR. Here the sample spans around 190,000 clones, around an eighth being singletons. Sequenced input: central memory CD4+ T cells from blood. The receptors stem from a woman between 18 and 30 years old in good health.

The gene calls are TRBV9 and TRBJ2-1; TRBD2 is a possible D gene (6 bases). Germline CDR1 is SGDLS and CDR2 is YYNGEE. CDR3 length: 16 residues. V lost 7 bases and J lost 1, with 18 bases in between. CDR3 DNA: TGTGCCAGCGGAGATAGCGGATACCTTTCCTACAATGAGCAGTTCTTC. Translated: CASGDSGYLSYNEQFF.

This clone has just a few counts. This sequence joins TRBV11-2 and TRBJ2-3; D possibly corresponds to TRBD2 (6 bases). Per germline, CDR1 SGHAT and CDR2 FQNNGV. Trimming cost V 5 bases and J 4 bases, with 19 bases left between them. The CDR3 covers 16 residues. The CDR3, as DNA: TGTGCCAGCAGCGCTCTACTAGCAATTGGGGCAGATACGCAGTATTTT. As protein: CASSALLAIGADTQYF.

The J gene is TRBJ1-5, the V gene TRBV5-4, with D perhaps matching TRBD1 (5 bases). V was clipped by 0 bases and J by 4 bases, with 11 bases between them. CDR3 length equals 15 residues. Germline loops: CDR1 SGHNT, CDR2 YYREEE (reference sequence). CDR3 nucleotides: TGTGCCAGCAGCTTGGGAGGGACTGGAAATCAGCCCCAGCATTTT. This translates into CASSLGGTGNQPQHF.

This clone has a handful of counts. The chain couples TRBV18 to TRBJ2-1, with 13 bases lining up with TRBD2. The V gene end was trimmed by 3 bases and the J gene end by 7 bases; junction bases not matched to a gene: 12. Per germline, CDR1 KGHSH and CDR2 LQKENI. The CDR3 is 18 amino acids. CDR3 region: CASSPARGTSGIVNEQFF. The CDR3, as DNA: TGTGCCAGCTCACCGGCTCGCGGGACTAGCGGGATAGTAAATGAGCAGTTCTTC.

With respect to this clone: A junction boundary mismatches the germline segment, possibly from a read error. This chain links TRBV20-1 with TRBJ2-7; maybe TRBD2 (6 bases). The CDR3 has 11 amino acids. Germline CDR1 is DFQATT and CDR2 is SNEGSKA (reference sequence). The chain's CDR3 is CSARVDYGQYF. The CDR3 DNA follows: TGCAGTGCTAGAGTGGACTACGGGCAGTACTTC.